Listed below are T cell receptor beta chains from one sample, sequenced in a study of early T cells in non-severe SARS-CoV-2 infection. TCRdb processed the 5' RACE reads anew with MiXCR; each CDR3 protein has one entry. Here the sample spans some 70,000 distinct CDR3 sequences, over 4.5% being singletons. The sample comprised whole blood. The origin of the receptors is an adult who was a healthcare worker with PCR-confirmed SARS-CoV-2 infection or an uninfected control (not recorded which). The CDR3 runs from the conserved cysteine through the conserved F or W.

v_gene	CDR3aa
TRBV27	CASYRGPLEAFF
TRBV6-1	CASRGTNTGELFF
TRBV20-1	CSARDRIAGGSYNEQFF
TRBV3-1	CASSPYGGVGYGYTF
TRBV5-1	CASSLQEDTQYF
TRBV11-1	CASSRDSQNNEQFF
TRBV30	CAWSPGTTDSPLHF
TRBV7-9	CASSSFETGKGNYGYTF
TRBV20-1	CSASRGAGGPYEQYF
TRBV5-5	CASSLEGASGNTIYF
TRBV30	CAWSRTALNTEAFF
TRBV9	CASSVSGTPTDTQYF
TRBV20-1	CSARGTGGGYTF
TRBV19	CASSIGVRAEKLFF
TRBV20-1	CSASPGLAGGTDTQYF
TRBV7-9	CASSSEQGRGYTF
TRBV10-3	CAISGQTPSYEQYF
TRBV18	CVSSLHTGDTQYF
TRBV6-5	CATATGVPSEQYF
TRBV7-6	CASSLGLAGGVTDTQYF
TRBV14	CASSQEGRLYEQYF
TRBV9	CASSVRGYSTDTQYF